The clone carrying this TCR beta chain was seen more than once but under ten times. Its antigen is as yet unknown. Addition of a universal primer site occurred through template switching, and cDNA carried unique molecular identifiers. MiXCR was run by TCRdb on the 5' RACE reads, yielding one entry per CDR3 protein. The data contain fewer than 500,000 distinct CDR3 sequences, roughly an eighth of them singletons. The data originate from a study of identical twins. Healthy Caucasians supplied all donations. CDR1 and CDR2 (germline): SGHVS, FNYEAQ. Between the trimmed V and J ends, which lost 5 bases and 1 base, there was a span of 8 bases. CDR3 length equals 13 residues. Study results and limitations: Excess sharing between twins was weaker in beta out-of-frame sequences. Insertions were reduced in abundant cord blood beta clonotypes but not in memory repertoires.

This sample also appeared in a second study, on yellow fever vaccine responses in identical twins.

This sequence was found in a woman aged 18-29 years in good health. Sequenced input: CD4+ T cells sorted from blood. This chain connects TRBV7-6 to TRBJ1-1; D unresolved. The CDR3 region is CASSPIKNTEAFF. The CDR3 DNA reads TGTGCCAGCAGCCCCATCAAGAACACTGAAGCTTTCTTT.